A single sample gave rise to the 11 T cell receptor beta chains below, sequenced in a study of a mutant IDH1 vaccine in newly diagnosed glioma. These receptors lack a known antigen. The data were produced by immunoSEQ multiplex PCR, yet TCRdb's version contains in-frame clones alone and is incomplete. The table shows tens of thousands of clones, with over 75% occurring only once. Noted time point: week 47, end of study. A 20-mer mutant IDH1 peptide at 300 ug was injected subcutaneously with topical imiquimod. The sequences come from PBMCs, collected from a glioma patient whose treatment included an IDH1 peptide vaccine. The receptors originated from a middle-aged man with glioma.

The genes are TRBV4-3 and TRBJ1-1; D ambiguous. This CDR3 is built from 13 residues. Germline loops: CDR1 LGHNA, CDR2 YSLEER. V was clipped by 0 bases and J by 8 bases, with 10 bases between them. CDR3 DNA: TGCGCCAGCAGCCAAGATCTTCCCAGGGAAGCTTTCTTT. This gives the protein CASSQDLPREAFF.

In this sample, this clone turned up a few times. This CDR3 reads CASSGGVDYGYTF. Here the CDR3 DNA reads TGTGCCAGCTCTGGCGGAGTGGACTATGGCTACACCTTC. The gene calls are TRBV19 and TRBJ1-2; no firm D call. Germline CDR1 and CDR2: LNHDA and SQIVND (reference sequence). The CDR3 length is 13 residues. The V and J ends lost 9 bases and 3 bases respectively, with 14 bases between them.

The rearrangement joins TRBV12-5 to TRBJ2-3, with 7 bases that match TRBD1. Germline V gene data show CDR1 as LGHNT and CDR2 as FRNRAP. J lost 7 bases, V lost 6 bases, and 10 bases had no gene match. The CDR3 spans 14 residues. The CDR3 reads CASGQTGSPHTQYF. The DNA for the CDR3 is TGTGCTAGTGGCCAGACAGGGAGCCCACATACGCAGTATTTT.

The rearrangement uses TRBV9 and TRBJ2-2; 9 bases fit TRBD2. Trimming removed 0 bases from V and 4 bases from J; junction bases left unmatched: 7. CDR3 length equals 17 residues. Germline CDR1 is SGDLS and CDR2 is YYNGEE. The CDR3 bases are TGTGCCAGCAGCGTAGAGGCGGGAGGGCCGAGCACCGGGGAGCTGTTTTTT. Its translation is CASSVEAGGPSTGELFF.

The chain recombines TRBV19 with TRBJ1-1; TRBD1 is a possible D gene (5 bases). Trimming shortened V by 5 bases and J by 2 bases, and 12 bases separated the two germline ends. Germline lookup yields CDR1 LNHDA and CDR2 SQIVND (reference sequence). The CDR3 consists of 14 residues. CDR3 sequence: CASSDSFLNTEAFF. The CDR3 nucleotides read TGTGCCAGTAGTGACAGCTTCTTAAACACTGAAGCTTTCTTT. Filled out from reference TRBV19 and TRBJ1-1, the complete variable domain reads DGGITQSPKYLFRKEGQNVTLSCEQNLNHDAMYWYRQDPGQGLRLIYYSQIVNDFQKGDIAEGYSVSREKKESFPLTVTSAQKNPTAFYLCASSDSFLNTEAFFGQGTRLTVV.

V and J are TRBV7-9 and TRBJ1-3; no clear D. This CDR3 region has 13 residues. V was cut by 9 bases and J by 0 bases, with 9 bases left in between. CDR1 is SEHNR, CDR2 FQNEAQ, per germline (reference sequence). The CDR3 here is CASTGSSGNTIYF. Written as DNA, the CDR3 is TGTGCCAGTACGGGGAGCTCTGGAAACACCATATATTTT.

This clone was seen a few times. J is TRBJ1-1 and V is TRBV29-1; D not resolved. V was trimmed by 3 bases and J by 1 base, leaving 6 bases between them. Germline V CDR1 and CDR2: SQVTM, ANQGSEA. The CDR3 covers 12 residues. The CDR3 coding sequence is TGCAGCGTTGAGAGTAAGAACACTGAAGCTTTCTTT. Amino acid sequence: CSVESKNTEAFF.

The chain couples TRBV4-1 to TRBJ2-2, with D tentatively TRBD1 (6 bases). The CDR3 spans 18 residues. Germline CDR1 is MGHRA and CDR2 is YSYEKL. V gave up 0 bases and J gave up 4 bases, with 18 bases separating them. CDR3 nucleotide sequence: TGCGCCAGCAGCCAAGAATGGGTTTGGGGGCTCAGCACCGGGGAGCTGTTTTTT. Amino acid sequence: CASSQEWVWGLSTGELFF.

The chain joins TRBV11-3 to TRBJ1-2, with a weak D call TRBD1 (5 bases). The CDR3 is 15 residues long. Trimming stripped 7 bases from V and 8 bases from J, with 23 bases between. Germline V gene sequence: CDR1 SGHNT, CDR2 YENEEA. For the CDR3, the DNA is TGTGCCAGCACCCTAGGGACTCGCCCCCACGCGGGCTACACCTTC. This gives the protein CASTLGTRPHAGYTF. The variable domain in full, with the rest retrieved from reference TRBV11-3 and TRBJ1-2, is EAGVVQSPRYKIIEKKQPVAFWCNPISGHNTLYWYLQNLGQGPELLIRYENEEAVDDSQLPKDRFSAERLKGVDSTLKIQPAELGDSAVYLCASTLGTRPHAGYTFGSGTRLTVV.

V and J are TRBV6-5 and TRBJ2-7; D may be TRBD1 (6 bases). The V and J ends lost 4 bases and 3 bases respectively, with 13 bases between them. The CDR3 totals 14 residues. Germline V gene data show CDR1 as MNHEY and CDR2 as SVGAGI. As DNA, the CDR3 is TGTGCCAGCAGTTTTGGACAGATGAACTACGAGCAGTACTTC. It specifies CASSFGQMNYEQYF.

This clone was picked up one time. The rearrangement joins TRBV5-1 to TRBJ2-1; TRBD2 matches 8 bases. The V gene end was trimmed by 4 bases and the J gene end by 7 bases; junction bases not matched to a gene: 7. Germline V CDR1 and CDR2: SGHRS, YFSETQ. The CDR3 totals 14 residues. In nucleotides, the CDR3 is TGCGCCAGCAGCGGTAGCGGGATCGGGAATGAGCAGTTCTTC. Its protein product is CASSGSGIGNEQFF.